This T cell receptor (beta chain) was recovered during a study of cytomegalovirus exposure and HLA in healthy donors. The wider study: Membership in the Caucasian-associated ancestry cluster was found for 75% to 85% of 350 to 450 genotyped donors. Study-level findings and limits: Three of the chains that were CMV-associated were confirmed in vitro to be specific for CMV antigens. There were reportedly fewer N-insertions in an Asian-associated ancestry cluster than the roughly 700-donor mean, in a later analysis.

The ends lost 2 bases at V and 0 bases at J; junction bases unmatched: 4. This CDR3 region has 15 residues. CDR1 and CDR2 from the germline V gene are SGHRS and YFSETQ. Regarding this clone: Its antigen is unknown. The same CDR3 also results from other DNA sequences found in this sample.

The PCR contained 60 Vbeta and 13 Jbeta primers. Produced via immunoSEQ multiplex PCR; TCRdb's table is partial and in-frame only. The sample includes approximately 140,000 clones, about 80% of them seen just once. V is TRBV5-1 and J is TRBJ2-7; 8 nucleotides align to TRBD2. This TCR was recovered from a woman between 40 and 55 years old in good health and CMV-seronegative. Sequencing used PBMCs. CDR3 bases: TGCGCCAGCAGCTTAAGCGGGGGAAGCTCCTACGAGCAGTACTTC. It codes for CASSLSGGSSYEQYF.